Listed here are 29 T cell receptor beta chains from one sample, sequenced in a study of T cells in women clearing cervical HPV infection. Only in-frame clones appear in the TCRdb table, and some are missing; sequencing was by immunoSEQ multiplex PCR. The sample spans fewer than 30,000 clones; the ten largest clones claim about 5.5%. What was sequenced was blood buffy coat. These receptors were collected from a woman aged 18 to 75 with a cervical HPV16 infection that either progressed to CIN3+ or cleared (not recorded which).

With respect to this clone: Sequencing ends 3 residues short of the CDR3 end; the germline J gene provides the rest. The chain recombines TRBV7-9 with TRBJ2-5; 7 bases align to TRBD1. After removal of 7 bases from V and 2 bases from J, the junction contained 10 bases not matched to a gene. CDR1 and CDR2 (germline): SEHNR, FQNEAQ (reference sequence). The CDR3 covers 15 residues. CDR3 region: CASTKGAHEQETQYF. The CDR3 DNA, read in part, is TGTGCCAGCACTAAGGGGGCACACGAACAAGAGACC.

On this clone itself: The CDR3 is cut off 3 residues early in the read; its end comes from the germline J gene. The gene calls are TRBV10-2 and TRBJ2-2, with 8 bases matching TRBD2. Trimming at V came to 6 bases and at J to 4 bases, leaving 7 bases not matched to a gene. The germline V gene has CDR1 WSHSY and CDR2 SAAADI. The CDR3 consists of 15 residues. CDR3 DNA (partial): TGCGCCAGCAGGGTCGGGGCGGGGGGCACCGGGGAG. Protein: CASRVGAGGTGE. The whole CDR3 sequence reads CASRVGAGGTGELFF.

Turning to this clone: The read ends 3 residues early relative to the CDR3; the germline J gene fills the gap. The rearrangement joins TRBV18 to TRBJ2-3, with 8 bases that match TRBD1. Germline values: CDR1 KGHSH, CDR2 LQKENI. This CDR3 is built from 14 residues. CDR3 protein: CASSTGEVWETQYF. The covered CDR3 bases are TGTGCCAGCTCGACAGGGGAGGTATGGGAGACG.

As to this clone: The read ends 3 residues shy of where the CDR3 ends; the end is completed using the germline J gene. The chain uses TRBV19 and TRBJ2-7; D is possibly TRBD2 (6 bases). Trimming stripped 1 base from V and 2 bases from J, with 9 bases between. The CDR3 length is 14 residues. Germline V lookup: CDR1 LNHDA, CDR2 SQIVND (reference sequence). The CDR3 here is CASSIAGGTYEQYF. CDR3 bases read: TGTGCCAGTAGTATAGCTGGGGGGACCTACGAG.

A remark on this clone: This CDR3 is also generated by other DNA sequences in the sample. The covered CDR3 bases are TGCAGTGCCACAGACTGGGACACGAAAAACATT. It codes for CSATDWDTKNI. The CDR3 in its entirety is CSATDWDTKNIQYF. The V and J genes are TRBV20-1 and TRBJ2-4; a possible D gene is TRBD1 (6 bases). The CDR3 end falls 3 residues outside the read, so it is completed with the germline J gene. Trimming left V 6 bases short and J 4 bases short, with 16 bases between. In germline, CDR1 is DFQATT, CDR2 SNEGSKA (reference sequence). This CDR3 is 14 amino acids long.

With regard to this clone: The CDR3 end lies 3 residues beyond the end of the read and is filled in from the germline J gene. This chain uses TRBV19 with TRBJ1-4; 9 bases are a match to TRBD1. The CDR3 loop spans 13 amino acids. CDR1 is LNHDA, CDR2 SQIVND, per germline (reference sequence). CDR3 residues: CASRRDRDSPLFF. Incomplete CDR3 DNA: TGTGCCAGTAGGAGGGACAGGGATTCACCA. Variable domain in full (rest from reference TRBV19 and TRBJ1-4): DGGITQSPKYLFRKEGQNVTLSCEQNLNHDAMYWYRQDPGQGLRLIYYSQIVNDFQKGDIAEGYSVSREKKESFPLTVTSAQKNPTAFYLCASRRDRDSPLFFGSGTQLSVL.

In regard to this clone: At one end, the junction sequence differs from germline, possibly due to a read error. Read coverage stops 3 residues before the CDR3 terminus; the germline J gene supplies the remainder. The chain recombines TRBV7-9 with TRBJ1-2, with 7 bases matching TRBD1. The germline CDR1 and CDR2 sequences are SEHNR and FQNEAQ (reference sequence). The CDR3 totals 14 residues. Here the CDR3 reads CTSSLTTGQETYTF. CDR3 bases read: TGTACCAGCAGCTTAACGACAGGGCAAGAGACC.

Turning to this clone: The DNA ends 3 residues before the CDR3 does, and the rest of the CDR3 is filled in from the germline J gene. The chain couples TRBV7-7 to TRBJ1-2, with 8 bases lining up with TRBD1. The germline gives CDR1 SSHAT, CDR2 FNYEAQ (reference sequence). The CDR3 is 17 residues long. CDR3 region: CASSLEGQASLNNDYTF. The DNA read from the CDR3 is TGTGCCAGCAGCTTAGAGGGACAGGCATCCCTTAACAATGAC.

In the case of this clone: The read stops 3 residues short of the end of the CDR3; the missing end is completed from the germline J gene. The chain carries TRBV5-1 and TRBJ1-4; 8 bases map to TRBD1. V shed 3 bases and J 7 bases; nucleotides not matched to a gene: 14. CDR3 length: 17 amino acids. CDR1 is SGHRS and CDR2 is YFSETQ in the germline V gene. The CDR3 DNA, read in part, is TGCGCCAGCAGCTCCCTACCTAGAGACAGGGGAGGTGAAAAA. Translation: CASSSLPRDRGGEK. The full CDR3 protein is CASSSLPRDRGGEKLFF.

As regards this clone: The read comes to an end 3 residues before the CDR3 does, leaving the germline J gene to fill in the end. The rearrangement links TRBV6-2 or TRBV6-3 to TRBJ1-2, with D possibly TRBD1 on 5 matching bases. Germline CDR1 reads MNHEY; CDR2 reads SVGEGT. Trimming took off 0 bases at V and 5 bases at J, with 10 bases between the two ends. The CDR3 has 14 residues. CDR3 bases read: TGTGCCAGCAGTTACTCATTCAGGACATATGGC. This translates into CASSYSFRTYG. In full, the CDR3 is CASSYSFRTYGYTF.

Partial CDR3 DNA: TGCGCCAGCAGCTTTGTACAGGGCTATGGC. Translating it yields CASSFVQGYG. The CDR3 as a whole reads CASSFVQGYGYTF. The rearrangement links TRBV5-1 to TRBJ1-2, with TRBD1 as a possible D gene (6 bases). The CDR3 is cut off 3 residues early in the read; its end comes from the germline J gene. Per the germline V gene, CDR1 is SGHRS and CDR2 is YFSETQ. V dropped 2 bases and J dropped 4 bases, with 9 bases sitting between them. The CDR3 is made up of 13 amino acids.

On this clone itself: The sequenced fragment ends 3 residues before the CDR3 boundary, so the rest is inferred from the germline J gene. The chain carries TRBV18 and TRBJ1-2; a weak D match, TRBD1 (6 bases). The CDR3 length is 15 residues. Trimming took off 3 bases at V and 0 bases at J, with 11 bases between the two ends. The germline V gene has CDR1 KGHSH and CDR2 LQKENI. The sequenced CDR3 bases are TGTGCCAGCTCACCGGACAGTCACCCTAACTATGGC. This encodes CASSPDSHPNYG. The full CDR3 sequence reads CASSPDSHPNYGYTF.

Notes on this clone: The read stops 3 residues short of the end of the CDR3; the missing end is completed from the germline J gene. The rearrangement joins TRBV29-1 to TRBJ2-5, with D maybe TRBD2 (5 bases). Deletions cut 3 bases from V and 2 bases from J, with 10 bases between. The CDR3 is 13 amino acids. The germline CDR1 and CDR2 sequences are SQVTM and ANQGSEA. The CDR3 here is CSVERAEQETQYF. Partial CDR3 DNA: TGCAGCGTTGAGAGGGCCGAACAAGAGACC. The variable domain in full, completed from reference TRBV29-1 and TRBJ2-5, reads SAVISQKPSRDICQRGTSLTIQCQVDSQVTMMFWYRQQPGQSLTLIATANQGSEATYESGFVIDKFPISRPNLTFSTLTVSNMSPEDSSIYLCSVERAEQETQYFGPGTRLLVL.

As concerns this clone: The read is 3 residues too short to cover the CDR3 end, so that end is filled in from the germline J gene. The chain joins TRBV7-9 to TRBJ1-1; maybe TRBD1 (5 bases). This CDR3 comprises 15 residues. CDR1 and CDR2 (germline): SEHNR, FQNEAQ (reference sequence). Trimming stripped 4 bases from V and 0 bases from J, with 12 bases between. CDR3 bases read: TGTGCCAGCAGCTCTACGATGGGGCTGAACACTGAA. As protein: CASSSTMGLNTE. The full CDR3 is CASSSTMGLNTEAFF.

Comment on this clone: The read gets to within 3 residues of the CDR3 end, and the germline J gene fills in the rest. The rearrangement links TRBV6-1 to TRBJ1-5; D is ambiguous. Trimming left V 1 base short and J 5 bases short, with 9 bases between. The CDR3 covers 14 residues. Per germline, CDR1 MNHNS and CDR2 SASEGT. CDR3 amino acids: CASSEEAEHQPQHF. The sequenced CDR3 bases are TGTGCCAGCAGTGAAGAGGCAGAACATCAGCCC.

Note on this clone: One end of the junction varies from germline; a read error may be responsible. The read terminates 3 residues before the CDR3 end, so the remaining end is supplied by the germline J gene. The chain couples TRBV2 to TRBJ2-3, with 8 bases aligning to TRBD2. The germline V gene encodes CDR1 SNHLY and CDR2 FYNNEI. This CDR3 has 15 residues. The DNA read from the CDR3 is TGTGCCAGCAGTTGGGAGCGGGGGAAGTCAGAGACG. This encodes CASSWERGKSET. The whole CDR3 sequence reads CASSWERGKSETQYF.

Of note for this clone: The observed sequence ends 3 residues before the CDR3 terminus, with the missing tail filled in from the germline J gene. The gene calls are TRBV30 and TRBJ2-3; tentative D call: TRBD1 (5 bases). This CDR3 spans 15 amino acids. The germline gives CDR1 GTSNPN, CDR2 SVGIG (reference sequence). The V gene lost 2 bases and the J gene lost 4 bases, with 16 bases spanning the gap. The sequenced CDR3 bases are TGTGCCTGGAGTCTTGCAGGACAATCCCCAGATACG. Its translation: CAWSLAGQSPDT. The complete CDR3 reads CAWSLAGQSPDTQYF.

Comments on this clone: The sequence runs out 3 residues before the end of the CDR3; the remainder is reconstructed from the germline J gene. The J gene is TRBJ2-3, the V gene TRBV5-4; D might be TRBD1 (6 bases). V lost 5 bases to trimming and J lost 0 bases, with 13 bases between them. Per germline, CDR1 SGHNT and CDR2 YYREEE (reference sequence). CDR3 size: 15 residues. CDR3 loop: CASSLDRPSTDTQYF. CDR3 DNA, as far as it was read: TGTGCCAGCAGTCTCGACAGGCCTAGCACAGATACG. The complete variable domain, with remaining parts taken from reference TRBV5-4 and TRBJ2-3, reads ETGVTQSPTHLIKTRGQQVTLRCSSQSGHNTVSWYQQALGQGPQFIFQYYREEENGRGNFPPRFSGLQFPNYSSELNVNALELDDSALYLCASSLDRPSTDTQYFGPGTRLTVL.

Comments on this clone: The CDR3 extends 3 residues past the end of the read, so its final part is completed from the germline J gene. The rearrangement links TRBV7-6 to TRBJ2-3; TRBD2 aligns across 10 bases. Trimming removed 2 bases from V and 2 bases from J; junction bases left unmatched: 10. From germline, CDR1 is SGHVS and CDR2 FNYEAQ. This CDR3 spans 18 amino acids. CDR3 bases read: TGTGCCAGCAGCTTACCTCAACCGAGCGGGGGGGCCACAGATACG. It translates to CASSLPQPSGGATDT. The whole CDR3 protein is CASSLPQPSGGATDTQYF.

Measured by frequency, this clone is medium-sized (0.01 to 0.1%). The missing CDR3 end, 3 residues past where the read stops, is filled in from the germline J gene. The chain links TRBV10-1 to TRBJ2-1; D is perhaps TRBD1 (6 bases). This CDR3 has 15 residues. Germline lookup yields CDR1 WNHNN and CDR2 SYGVQD (reference sequence). Between the trimmed V and J ends, which lost 6 bases and 2 bases, there was a span of 14 bases. Incomplete CDR3 DNA: TGCGCCAGCAGAACACAGGGTGACCCCTACAATGAG. It yields the protein CASRTQGDPYNE. The CDR3, in full, reads CASRTQGDPYNEQFF.

About this clone itself: The CDR3 end lies 3 residues beyond the end of the read and is filled in from the germline J gene. The chain has TRBV28 and TRBJ2-7; 8 nucleotides line up with TRBD2. This CDR3 is 15 amino acids long. Germline V gene lookup returns CDR1 MDHEN and CDR2 SYDVKM. With V trimmed by 3 bases and J by 5 bases, 9 bases remained unmatched. The sequenced part of the CDR3 DNA is TGTGCCAGCAGTTTTACGGGGGGGAGCGCTAACGAG. Its translation: CASSFTGGSANE. The whole CDR3 protein reads CASSFTGGSANEQYF.

In regard to this clone: The read gets to within 3 residues of the CDR3 end, and the germline J gene fills in the rest. The chain employs TRBV7-9 and TRBJ2-3; possibly TRBD1 for D (6 bases). This CDR3 region has 14 residues. The V gene's germline CDR1 is SEHNR and CDR2 FQNEAQ (reference sequence). Trimming shortened V by 5 bases and J by 6 bases, and 15 bases separated the two germline ends. The covered CDR3 bases are TGTGCCAGCAGCCACCTACAGGGTGGCGATACG. Translating it yields CASSHLQGGDT. The whole CDR3 protein is CASSHLQGGDTQYF.

Comment on this clone: The read terminates 3 residues ahead of where the CDR3 ends, so the germline J gene completes it. This chain links TRBV7-9 with TRBJ2-5; maybe TRBD2 (6 bases). The germline V gene encodes CDR1 SEHNR and CDR2 FQNEAQ (reference sequence). This CDR3 spans 15 amino acids. The V end lost 0 bases, the J end lost 4 bases, and 12 bases lay between the germline ends. Incomplete CDR3 DNA: TGTGCCAGCAGCTTAGCGGGGGGAGGATCAGAGACC. Translated, it gives CASSLAGGGSET. The whole CDR3 protein reads CASSLAGGGSETQYF.

Comment on this clone: The CDR3 goes on 3 residues after the read ends, and that part is filled in from the germline J gene. The V gene is TRBV29-1, the J gene TRBJ2-3, with D perhaps matching TRBD2 (6 bases). This CDR3 is 15 amino acids long. Germline V CDR1 and CDR2: SQVTM, ANQGSEA. The CDR3 is CSVPPIADIQETQYF. The CDR3 DNA, read in part, is TGCAGCGTTCCTCCCATAGCGGATATACAAGAGACG.

Turning to this clone: Read data end 3 residues before the CDR3 end; the end is taken from the germline J gene. This chain links TRBV7-9 with TRBJ2-2, with D perhaps TRBD1 (6 bases). There are 15 residues in the CDR3. The germline V and J ends were trimmed by 4 bases and 4 bases, with 13 bases remaining between them. Per the germline V gene, CDR1 is SEHNR and CDR2 is FQNEAQ (reference sequence). CDR3 sequence: CASSSPGTITGELFF. Incomplete CDR3 DNA: TGTGCCAGCAGCTCACCCGGGACAATCACCGGGGAG.

On this clone: The missing CDR3 end, 3 residues past where the read stops, is filled in from the germline J gene. The chain uses TRBV2 and TRBJ2-3; D is uncertain. Per germline, CDR1 SNHLY and CDR2 FYNNEI. The CDR3 length is 13 residues. CDR3 DNA, as far as it was read: TGTGCCAGCAGTGAAGCGCGCCCTCCGACG. It yields the protein CASSEARPPT. The complete CDR3 reads CASSEARPPTQYF.

Note on this clone: The read terminates 3 residues before the CDR3 end, so the remaining end is supplied by the germline J gene. The gene calls are TRBV7-3 and TRBJ2-1; no clear D. The germline gives CDR1 SGHTA, CDR2 FQGTGA. The V end lost 0 bases, the J end lost 4 bases, and 4 bases lay between the germline ends. This CDR3 is 13 amino acids long. CDR3 DNA, as far as it was read: TGTGCCAGCAGCTTAACCAGGTACAATGAG. Residues: CASSLTRYNE. The full CDR3 reads CASSLTRYNEQFF.

Note on this clone: Coverage ceases 3 residues before the CDR3 finishes, and the germline J gene fills in the end. This chain links TRBV5-1 with TRBJ2-5, with D tentatively TRBD2 (6 bases). Germline V lookup: CDR1 SGHRS, CDR2 YFSETQ. Trimming removed 0 bases at V and 4 bases at J, with 19 bases between. The CDR3 runs 17 residues. The part of the CDR3 DNA that was read is TGCGCCAGCAGCTTGGTAACCGCCGGGGTGGGGGGAGAGACC. Protein: CASSLVTAGVGGET. The whole CDR3 is CASSLVTAGVGGETQYF.

For this clone: The read stops 3 residues short of the end of the CDR3; the missing end is completed from the germline J gene. The chain is built from TRBV7-9 and TRBJ2-4; the match to TRBD2 covers 8 bases. The CDR3 covers 15 residues. Per the germline V gene, CDR1 is SEHNR and CDR2 is FQNEAQ (reference sequence). Partial CDR3 DNA: TGTGCCAGCAGCCCCATCTCGGGGGGGGTCTATGGT. Translation gives CASSPISGGVYG. The whole CDR3 region reads CASSPISGGVYGQYF.